Following are 9 T cell receptor beta chains from one sample sequenced in a study of blood T cell repertoires in COVID-19 (dated by TCRdb to about 2020). The library was made by the immunoSEQ multiplex PCR assay. In TCRdb, the immuneACCESS table is reduced to in-frame sequences with V and J assigned. These tables do not hold every clone; where another copy was compared, an unresolved V gene accounts for under half, and the others remain unexplained. The table for this sample lists around 170,000 clones; about 74% of them were counted only once. The ten top clones hold about 3% of the sample. Sample: peripheral blood. The receptors here all came from a woman of 80 years or more with acute or convalescent COVID-19.

The chain joins TRBV27 to TRBJ1-6, with 7 bases lining up with TRBD1. CDR1 is MNHEY and CDR2 is SMNVEV in the germline V gene (reference sequence). There are 16 residues in the CDR3. Trimming took 2 bases from V and 7 from J; bases not matched to a gene: 8. This chain's CDR3 is CASSLNKGAGNSPLHF. CDR3 DNA sequence: TGTGCCAGCAGTTTAAATAAGGGGGCCGGGAATTCACCCCTCCACTTT.

This clone was picked up one time. The rearrangement uses TRBV25-1 and TRBJ2-3, with D hard to call. Germline V gene lookup returns CDR1 MGHDK and CDR2 SYGVNS. The V and J ends lost 3 bases and 2 bases respectively, with 12 bases between them. This CDR3 is built from 15 residues. CDR3 coding DNA: TGTGCCAGCAGTGAGAACGTACGGTCCACAGATACGCAGTATTTT. Translation gives CASSENVRSTDTQYF.

The V and J genes are TRBV20-1 and TRBJ2-2; D possibly corresponds to TRBD1 (6 bases). Per germline, CDR1 DFQATT and CDR2 SNEGSKA (reference sequence). V dropped 3 bases and J dropped 4 bases, with 15 bases sitting between them. The CDR3 consists of 15 residues. This chain's CDR3 is CSASQQGLGTGELFF. The CDR3 bases are TGCAGTGCTAGTCAACAGGGCCTGGGCACCGGGGAGCTGTTTTTT.

This rearrangement joins TRBV27 to TRBJ2-7, with a possible D match to TRBD2 (6 bases). Per germline, CDR1 MNHEY and CDR2 SMNVEV (reference sequence). Trimming took 5 bases from V and 3 from J, leaving 23 bases between them. This CDR3 contains 17 residues. The CDR3 here is CASSPLDGRESGYEQYF. In nucleotides, the CDR3 is TGTGCCAGCAGTCCGCTGGACGGCCGGGAGTCTGGCTACGAGCAGTACTTC.

The V and J genes are TRBV27 and TRBJ1-6; D gene uncertain. CDR1 and CDR2 from the germline V gene are MNHEY and SMNVEV (reference sequence). The V end lost 3 bases, the J end lost 9 bases, and 21 bases lay between the germline ends. The CDR3 runs 17 residues. CDR3 DNA: TGTGCCAGCAGTTTCGCCTCTGCGGGCGATCTTGGTTCACCCCTCCACTTT. This codes for CASSFASAGDLGSPLHF.

CDR3 DNA sequence: TGTGCCAGCTCACCCGGTCGGGGGGCCGGCGACGAGCAGTACTTC. It encodes CASSPGRGAGDEQYF. The V gene is TRBV18, the J gene TRBJ2-7, with D maybe TRBD2 (7 bases). In germline, CDR1 is KGHSH, CDR2 LQKENI. V was cut by 3 bases and J by 5 bases, with 17 bases left in between. The CDR3 has 15 residues.

The gene calls are TRBV13 and TRBJ1-1; D is ambiguous. The CDR3 runs to 14 residues. CDR1 is PRHDT, CDR2 FYEKMQ, per germline (reference sequence). With 1 base removed from V and 0 bases from J, the gap between germline ends came to 6 bases. The CDR3 nucleotides are TGTGCCAGCAGCTTAGCAGGCATGAACACTGAAGCTTTCTTT. This codes for CASSLAGMNTEAFF. Drawing the rest from reference TRBV13 and TRBJ1-1, the complete variable domain is AAGVIQSPRHLIKEKRETATLKCYPIPRHDTVYWYQQGPGQDPQFLISFYEKMQSDKGSIPDRFSAQQFSDYHSELNMSSLELGDSALYFCASSLAGMNTEAFFGQGTRLTVV.

V usage is TRBV11-3 and J usage is TRBJ2-5, with TRBD1 as a possible D gene (6 bases). Per germline, CDR1 SGHNT and CDR2 YENEEA. Trimming pared 0 bases from V and 4 bases from J, leaving 12 bases between. The CDR3 has 15 amino acids. Here the CDR3 DNA reads TGTGCCAGCAGCTTAGAAAAGGGGGATGGAGAGACCCAGTACTTC. Residues: CASSLEKGDGETQYF.

This clone was observed at least ten times. The genes are TRBV4-1 and TRBJ2-7; tentatively, D is TRBD2 (6 bases). CDR3 size: 15 residues. Germline values: CDR1 MGHRA, CDR2 YSYEKL. V shed 0 bases and J shed 0 bases, with 9 bases lying between them. CDR3 loop: CASSQDPGVSYEQYF. The CDR3 DNA reads as TGCGCCAGCAGCCAAGATCCGGGGGTCTCCTACGAGCAGTACTTC.